These T cell receptor beta chains were read from a single sample in a study of regulatory T cells in long-lasting Graves disease. TCRdb called the multiplex PCR reads again in MiXCR, with one record for every CDR3 protein. The sample holds roughly 420,000 distinct CDR3 sequences, roughly 17% seen once. The same specimen was also included in a second study, on T cells in Graves' hyperthyroidism and ophthalmopathy.

This specimen was peripheral blood mononuclear cells (PBMCs), taken at new diagnosis, from a patient treated with antithyroid drugs. These receptors came from a woman in her late teens or twenties with Graves disease. Both conserved end residues are part of each CDR3. The D gene is left open where the match is weak. Clone sizes are given selectively: once, few, many, or a class where the clone is expanded.

D gene	V gene	J gene	clone size	CDR3 protein	CDR3 DNA
TRBD2	TRBV27	TRBJ2-7	many	CASSFFGASGSYEQYF	TGTGCCAGCAGTTTTTTCGGGGCTAGCGGGAGCTACGAGCAGTACTTC
.	TRBV2	TRBJ1-1	.	CAGSEEIRNTEAFF	TGTGCCGGCAGTGAAGAGATACGGAACACTGAAGCTTTCTTT
.	TRBV12-3/TRBV12-4	TRBJ2-2	few	CASRPLGTGELFF	TGTGCCAGCCGTCCTCTTGGCACCGGGGAGCTGTTTTTT
TRBD2	TRBV5-1	TRBJ2-7	.	CASSSGSGRAGEQYF	TGCGCCAGCAGCTCCGGTAGCGGGAGGGCCGGCGAGCAGTACTTC
.	TRBV2	TRBJ2-4	many	CASSEARVTRPGNLAKNIQYF	TGTGCCAGCAGTGAAGCGCGGGTGACTAGACCGGGGAATCTAGCCAAAAACATTCAGTACTTC
TRBD1	TRBV28	TRBJ1-3	few	CASSRGTGGLSGNTIYF	TGTGCCAGCAGTCGCGGGACAGGGGGCCTCTCTGGAAACACCATATATTTT
.	TRBV28	TRBJ2-7	many	CASSLWAFEQYF	TGTGCCAGCAGTTTATGGGCTTTCGAGCAGTACTTC
TRBD2	TRBV12-5	TRBJ2-7	.	CASGSGLAGVSDEQYF	TGTGCTAGTGGTTCCGGTCTAGCGGGTGTTAGCGACGAGCAGTACTTC
.	TRBV4-1	TRBJ1-1	.	CASSRGSLEGPTEAFF	TGCGCCAGCAGCAGGGGGAGCCTCGAGGGGCCCACTGAAGCTTTCTTT
TRBD1	TRBV7-9	TRBJ2-7	many	CASSYPDREVNEQYF	TGTGCCAGCAGCTACCCGGACAGGGAAGTCAACGAGCAGTACTTC
.	TRBV3-1	TRBJ1-2	many	CASSPKRRTAYGYTF	TGTGCCAGCAGCCCGAAGAGGCGGACAGCCTATGGCTACACCTTC
TRBD1	TRBV4-3	TRBJ2-5	.	CASSHATGVQETQYF	TGCGCCAGCAGCCACGCGACAGGGGTCCAAGAGACCCAGTACTTC
.	TRBV20-1	TRBJ2-7	.	CSARGGTWEQYF	TGCAGTGCTAGAGGCGGGACATGGGAGCAGTACTTC
.	TRBV5-4	TRBJ2-1	.	CASSLNTGSYNEQFF	TGTGCCAGCAGCTTGAACACAGGCTCCTACAATGAGCAGTTCTTC
.	TRBV7-9	TRBJ1-1	many	CASSPSAGGDEAFF	TGTGCCAGCAGCCCTTCCGCGGGGGGCGATGAAGCTTTCTTT
TRBD1	TRBV19	TRBJ1-2	.	CASSIGQGMDGYTF	TGTGCCAGTAGTATAGGACAGGGTATGGATGGCTACACCTTC
TRBD1	TRBV28	TRBJ2-7	many	CASTPGQGAYEQYF	TGTGCCAGCACTCCGGGACAGGGGGCCTACGAGCAGTACTTC
.	TRBV27	TRBJ2-1	many	CASSSDSWFNEQFF	TGTGCCAGCAGTTCGGACAGTTGGTTCAATGAGCAGTTCTTC
.	TRBV20-1	TRBJ1-1	few	CSALPGTELVGAFF	TGCAGTGCTCTCCCCGGGACGGAGCTCGTAGGAGCTTTCTTT
.	TRBV19	TRBJ2-2	.	CAGGTTAGELFF	TGTGCCGGCGGGACCACGGCCGGGGAGCTGTTTTTT
.	TRBV10-3	TRBJ2-3	many	CAISESAPLTGTDTQYF	TGTGCCATCAGTGAGTCCGCACCCCTAACGGGCACAGATACGCAGTATTTT
.	TRBV6-5	TRBJ2-7	many	CASSYYSGNSYEQYF	TGTGCCAGCAGTTATTATAGCGGAAACTCCTACGAGCAGTACTTC
TRBD2	TRBV6-1	TRBJ2-1	.	CASRDHSGASYNEQFF	TGTGCCAGCAGGGACCATAGCGGGGCCTCCTACAATGAGCAGTTCTTC
.	TRBV5-8	TRBJ1-2	many	CASSLLAANYGYTF	TGTGCCAGCAGCTTGCTCGCCGCTAACTATGGCTACACCTTC
TRBD2	TRBV20-1	TRBJ2-5	.	CSARVTSGTQETQYF	TGCAGTGCTAGAGTGACTAGCGGGACTCAAGAGACCCAGTACTTC
.	TRBV12-3/TRBV12-4	TRBJ1-4	few	CASSSSREDEKLFF	TGTGCCAGCAGCTCGTCCAGGGAAGATGAAAAACTGTTTTTT
.	TRBV25-1	TRBJ1-2	few	CASSDPGREDGYTF	TGTGCCAGCAGTGACCCCGGGAGGGAGGATGGCTACACCTTC
.	TRBV11-2	TRBJ2-1	many	CASSRPYNEQFF	TGTGCCAGCAGCCGACCCTACAATGAGCAGTTCTTC
TRBD2	TRBV18	TRBJ2-1	.	CASSPPSSGSYNEQFF	TGTGCCAGCTCACCTCCTTCTAGCGGGAGCTACAATGAGCAGTTCTTC
TRBD2	TRBV10-3	TRBJ2-7	many	CAISESASGRLEQYF	TGTGCCATCAGTGAGTCGGCTAGCGGGAGGTTGGAGCAGTACTTC
.	TRBV27	TRBJ1-5	many	CASSFGGGSNQPQHF	TGTGCCAGCAGTTTCGGGGGGGGTAGCAATCAGCCCCAGCATTTT
.	TRBV6-9	TRBJ1-1	few	CASSYQGRGLQNTEAFF	TGTGCCAGCAGTTACCAGGGCCGGGGCCTACAAAACACTGAAGCTTTCTTT